This T cell receptor beta chain comes out of a study of shared clonotypes between healthy human individuals. Points from the study as a whole: The four-donor shared clonotypes exceeded non-shared clonotypes in generation probability, with non-shared ones scoring lower. Among the subsets, naive ones generally showed larger estimated richness than memory ones.

This clone occurred once. Its antigen is not known. V lost 1 base to trimming and J lost 10 bases, with 13 bases between them. CDR3 length: 13 residues. Germline CDR1 is SEHNR and CDR2 is FQNEAQ (reference sequence). Clones were read by immunoSEQ multiplex PCR, and TCRdb kept only the in-frame ones, dropping some. Here the sample spans about 2.3 million clones, around 93% being singletons. The study drew all its donors from Caucasian adults living in Nashville, Tennessee. The sample comprised naive CD4+ T cells from PBMCs. Described subset: CD45RA+ positively selected. The clonotype was recovered from a man between 18 and 35 years old in good health. Some clones in this sample may be carry-over from other donors' samples. The rearrangement links TRBV7-9 to TRBJ1-1; D gene ambiguous. In DNA, the CDR3 is TGTGCCAGCAGCTTAGAACTGTTGGAGCGAGCTTTCTTT. Its protein is CASSLELLERAFF.